Listed here are 8 T cell receptor beta chains from one sample, sequenced in a study of beta chain features in type 1 diabetes. Sequenced material consisted of expressed TCRB transcripts (all of the isolated RNA was reverse transcribed). Measured with immunoSEQ multiplex PCR; TCRdb has only the in-frame clones, and not every one. The top ten hold 0.035% to 0.045% of the sample, which has 600,000 or so clones, over 11% seen once. The antigens of these receptors remain unknown. Study observations and caveats: TCRB CDR3s from Type 1 diabetes patients were moderately but significantly shorter in all four CD4+ subsets.

Sequencing input: naive CD4+ T cells from blood. These receptors were obtained from a man aged 18 to 29 with type 1 diabetes.

This clone turned up a few times. The chain recombines TRBV28 with TRBJ1-2; D not resolved. Germline values: CDR1 MDHEN, CDR2 SYDVKM. The CDR3 covers 13 residues. V dropped 4 bases and J dropped 6 bases, with 12 bases sitting between them. The CDR3 region has the DNA TGTGCCAGCAGTTCCTATCTCGATAATGGCTACACCTTC. It translates to CASSSYLDNGYTF.

V gene TRBV1 combines with J gene TRBJ2-2; the listed D gene, TRBD1, was not tested against the DNA. TRBV1 is described as a pseudogene. The CDR3 sequence is 15 residues long. The CDR3 region is CTSSLSQGAGCVLFF. In DNA, the CDR3 is TGCACCAGCAGCCTGTCTCAGGGGGCGGGTTGTGTGCTGTTTTTT.

There are a few counts of this clone. The chain recombines TRBV4-3 with TRBJ2-1, with 11 bases aligning to TRBD2. J gave up 12 bases and V 0 bases, and 7 bases lay outside the gene matches. Germline CDR1 and CDR2: LGHNA and YSLEER. This CDR3 has 15 residues. CDR3: CASSQELTSGVWQFF. The CDR3 region has the DNA TGCGCCAGCAGCCAAGAGCTGACTAGCGGGGTTTGGCAGTTCTTC.

This clone was counted between two and nine times. The chain recombines TRBV29-1 with TRBJ1-2; D is possibly TRBD1 (5 bases). The CDR3 sequence is 12 residues long. The V gene lost 4 bases and the J gene lost 8 bases, with 14 bases spanning the gap. Per germline, CDR1 SQVTM and CDR2 ANQGSEA. The CDR3 sequence is CSVGSGRRGYTF. The CDR3, as DNA: TGCAGCGTTGGTTCGGGGCGTAGAGGCTACACCTTC.

The chain uses TRBV5-1 and TRBJ2-1; possibly TRBD2 for D (6 bases). The CDR3 is 15 residues long. Germline CDR1 reads SGHRS; CDR2 reads YFSETQ. Trimming removed 2 bases at V and 3 bases at J, with 12 bases between. CDR3 region: CASSLGASVYNEQFF. The CDR3, as DNA: TGCGCCAGCAGCTTAGGTGCTAGCGTCTACAATGAGCAGTTCTTC.

This clone was counted between two and nine times. The CDR3 protein is CACRPPSSYEQYF. The CDR3 region has the DNA TGTGCCTGTCGACCTCCTAGCTCCTACGAGCAGTACTTC. The J gene is TRBJ2-7, the V gene TRBV30, with D unclear. The V end was cut by 6 bases, the J end by 0 bases, with 12 bases between. Germline values: CDR1 GTSNPN, CDR2 SVGIG (reference sequence). The CDR3 contains 13 residues. Looking up the rest from reference TRBV30 and TRBJ2-7 gives the full variable domain: SQTIHQWPATLVQPVGSPLSLECTVEGTSNPNLYWYRQAAGRGLQLLFYSVGIGQISSEVPQNLSASRPQDRQFILSSKKLLLSDSGFYLCACRPPSSYEQYFGPGTRLTVT.

The chain uses TRBV27 and TRBJ2-7, with D perhaps matching TRBD1 or TRBD2 (5 bases each). Between the trimmed V and J ends, which lost 5 bases and 5 bases, there was a span of 22 bases. The germline V gene has CDR1 MNHEY and CDR2 SMNVEV (reference sequence). The CDR3 extends over 16 amino acids. For the CDR3, the DNA is TGTGCCAGCAGTCATACTCGGGACGGTCGGTCCCACGAGCAGTACTTC. Residues: CASSHTRDGRSHEQYF.

The rearrangement links TRBV2 to TRBJ2-3; no definite D call. Trimming stripped 6 bases from V and 3 bases from J, with 16 bases between. CDR1 and CDR2 (germline): SNHLY, FYNNEI. This CDR3 region has 15 residues. The chain's CDR3 is CASRAGPSLTDTQYF. The CDR3 nucleotides are TGTGCCAGCAGGGCCGGCCCTTCCTTGACAGATACGCAGTATTTT.